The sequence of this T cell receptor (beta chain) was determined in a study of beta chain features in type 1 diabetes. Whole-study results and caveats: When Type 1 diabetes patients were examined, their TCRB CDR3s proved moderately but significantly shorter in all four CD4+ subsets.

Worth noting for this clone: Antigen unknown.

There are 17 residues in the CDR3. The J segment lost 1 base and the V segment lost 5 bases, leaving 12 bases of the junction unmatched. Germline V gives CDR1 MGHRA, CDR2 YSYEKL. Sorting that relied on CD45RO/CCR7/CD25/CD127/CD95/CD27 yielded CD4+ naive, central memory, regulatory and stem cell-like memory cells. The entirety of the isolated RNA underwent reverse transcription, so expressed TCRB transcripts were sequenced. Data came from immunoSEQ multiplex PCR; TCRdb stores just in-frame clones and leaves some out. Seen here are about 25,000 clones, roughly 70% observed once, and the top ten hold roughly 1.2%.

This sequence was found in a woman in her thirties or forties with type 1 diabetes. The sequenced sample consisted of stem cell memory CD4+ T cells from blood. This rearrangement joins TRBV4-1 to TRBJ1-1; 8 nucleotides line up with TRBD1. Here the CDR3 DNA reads TGCGCCAGCAGCGGAGGGCGACAGGGGCGGCGGAACACTGAAGCTTTCTTT. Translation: CASSGGRQGRRNTEAFF.